One and the same sample provided the 28 T cell receptor beta chains below, sequenced in a study of HIV-infected children after antiretroviral therapy interruption. A 3' RACE protocol on RNA, with unique molecular identifiers, produced the TCR library. TCRdb used MiXCR to reprocess the 3' RACE reads, holding one entry per CDR3 protein. This repertoire shows approximately 96,000 distinct CDR3 sequences, about 6.3% found once; its top ten account for 0.85% to 1.2%. Regarding treatment: PENTA 11 planned treatment interruption arm or continuous ART arm. The sequenced sample was CD45RA+ CD4+ T cells from PBMCs, pooled from several time points, obtained from a donor given antiretroviral therapy, either interrupted or continuous. Subset defined: naive CD4+ CD45RA+ CD45RO- T cells. Receptor source: a pool of human donors with HIV.

This clonotype was detected only a few times. V usage is TRBV7-2 and J usage is TRBJ2-5; 8 positions agree with TRBD1. The CDR3 contains 15 residues. Germline V lookup: CDR1 SGHTA, CDR2 FQGNSA. The V gene end was trimmed by 6 bases and the J gene end by 0 bases; junction bases not matched to a gene: 6. The CDR3 region is CASRRLGQDQETQYF. The DNA of the CDR3 is TGTGCCAGCAGGCGCCTGGGACAGGACCAAGAGACCCAGTACTTC.

At least ten counts were recorded for this clonotype. This chain joins TRBV11-2 and TRBJ2-7; 7 bases agree with TRBD1. Germline CDR1 is SGHAT and CDR2 is FQNNGV. J lost 6 bases, V lost 3 bases, and 8 bases had no gene match. The CDR3 runs 14 residues. The CDR3 is CASSFQGQGVEQYF. CDR3 sequence (DNA): TGTGCCAGCAGCTTCCAGGGGCAGGGGGTCGAGCAGTACTTC.

This clonotype occurred a few times. The CDR3 DNA reads as TGTGCCAGCAGTTTAGGACAGGGAGGGGGAGCTTTCTTT. Amino acids: CASSLGQGGGAFF. This sequence joins TRBV12-3 or TRBV12-4 and TRBJ1-1; TRBD1 matches 7 bases. Trimming at V came to 1 base and at J to 10 bases, leaving 6 bases not matched to a gene. This CDR3 contains 13 residues.

J is TRBJ2-5 and V is TRBV4-1; possible D gene TRBD2, 6 bases. CDR1 and CDR2 (germline): MGHRA, YSYEKL. This CDR3 region has 13 residues. The ends were cut back, 0 bases at V and 4 bases at J, with 6 bases in the middle. This CDR3 is CASSQEGLETQYF. The CDR3 region has the DNA TGCGCCAGCAGCCAAGAGGGACTAGAGACCCAGTACTTC.

This clonotype was seen many times. The V and J genes are TRBV2 and TRBJ2-5, with 8 bases matching TRBD2. Germline V gene lookup returns CDR1 SNHLY and CDR2 FYNNEI. After removal of 0 bases from V and 1 base from J, the junction contained 4 bases not matched to a gene. The length of the CDR3 is 16 residues. The CDR3 bases are TGTGCCAGCAGTGAAGCGAGCCGGGGGGGCCAAGAGACCCAGTACTTC. This codes for CASSEASRGGQETQYF.

This clonotype came up many times. The chain has TRBV28 and TRBJ1-2; 8 positions match TRBD1. CDR1 is MDHEN, CDR2 SYDVKM, per germline. V lost 2 bases, J lost 4 bases, and 6 bases stayed unmatched. The CDR3 spans 15 residues. The CDR3 DNA sequence: TGTGCCAGCAGTTTACCCGGACAGGGTTTCTATGGCTACACCTTC. Translation: CASSLPGQGFYGYTF.

This clonotype was detected many times. V and J are TRBV10-3 and TRBJ1-2, with D unclear. From germline, CDR1 is ENHRY and CDR2 SYGVKD. This CDR3 contains 14 residues. V lost 8 bases and J 8 bases, leaving 21 bases between the germline ends. The CDR3 spells CAIGTSPMGMGYTF. The CDR3 region has the DNA TGTGCCATCGGTACCAGTCCTATGGGGATGGGCTACACCTTC.

The gene calls are TRBV6-6 and TRBJ2-2; D ambiguous. The ends were cut back, 0 bases at V and 4 bases at J, with 6 bases in the middle. The V gene's germline CDR1 is MNHNY and CDR2 SVGAGI (reference sequence). The CDR3 is made up of 14 amino acids. The CDR3 DNA sequence: TGTGCCAGCAGTTACTCGTTTAGCACCGGGGAGCTGTTTTTT. This encodes CASSYSFSTGELFF.

The table lists this clonotype with many counts. The chain recombines TRBV15 with TRBJ2-1; the match to TRBD1 covers 8 bases. This CDR3 is built from 17 residues. Per germline, CDR1 LNHNV and CDR2 YYDKDF (reference sequence). Losses at the gene ends were 3 bases for V and 1 base for J; bases not matched to a gene: 8. CDR3 region: CATSRDRDRFSYNEQFF. In nucleotides, the CDR3 is TGTGCCACCAGCAGGGACCGGGACAGGTTTTCCTACAATGAGCAGTTCTTC.

This clonotype was detected ten times or more. The V call is TRBV6-9, the J call TRBJ2-6; 7 positions match TRBD1. CDR3 length: 16 amino acids. The germline CDR1 and CDR2 sequences are MNHGY and SVAAGI. The ends lost 5 bases at V and 0 bases at J; junction bases unmatched: 4. The CDR3, as DNA: TGTGCCAGCAGTCCGGACAGGCCCTCTGGGGCCAACGTCCTGACTTTC. Translating gives CASSPDRPSGANVLTF.

This clonotype was seen repeatedly, ten times or more. The chain carries TRBV10-3 and TRBJ2-1, with a weak D call TRBD2 (6 bases). V was pared by 5 bases and J by 5 bases, with 13 bases between. This CDR3 region has 14 residues. Germline CDR1 is ENHRY and CDR2 is SYGVKD. The CDR3 is CAISPRTSNNEQFF. DNA for the CDR3: TGTGCCATCAGTCCCAGAACTAGCAACAATGAGCAGTTCTTC.

The chain is built from TRBV20-1 and TRBJ2-7; D might be TRBD2 (5 bases). The germline CDR1 and CDR2 sequences are DFQATT and SNEGSKA (reference sequence). This CDR3 is built from 15 residues. V lost 6 bases and J lost 2, with 20 bases in between. DNA of the CDR3: TGCAGTGCGGTAGGTAGGGAGAATAGGGCCTACGAGCAGTACTTC. Its translation is CSAVGRENRAYEQYF.

This sequence joins TRBV10-3 and TRBJ1-5; TRBD1 aligns across 9 bases. Germline values: CDR1 ENHRY, CDR2 SYGVKD. After removal of 6 bases from V and 5 bases from J, the junction contained 2 bases not matched to a gene. The CDR3 contains 13 residues. Written as DNA, the CDR3 is TGTGCCATCAGCCGGACAGGGGATCAGCCCCAGCATTTT. Translation: CAISRTGDQPQHF.

This clonotype showed up many times. The V gene is TRBV20-1, the J gene TRBJ2-5, with 9 bases that match TRBD2. The J segment lost 5 bases and the V segment lost 8 bases, leaving 12 bases of the junction unmatched. CDR3 length: 14 amino acids. Germline V CDR1 and CDR2: DFQATT, SNEGSKA (reference sequence). CDR3 loop: CSSLGRGGHETQYF. The CDR3 DNA is TGCAGTAGTTTAGGGCGGGGGGGCCACGAGACCCAGTACTTC.

This clonotype has only a few counts. The genes are TRBV29-1 and TRBJ2-7; D tentatively fits TRBD1 or TRBD2 (6 bases each). The CDR3 totals 16 residues. V was clipped by 3 bases and J by 4 bases, with 22 bases between them. Germline lookup yields CDR1 SQVTM and CDR2 ANQGSEA. The CDR3 DNA is TGCAGCGTTGAGACCATGGGGGGACACCGACTTTACGAGCAGTACTTC. Translating gives CSVETMGGHRLYEQYF.

This clonotype was seen repeatedly, ten times or more. This chain links TRBV6-6 with TRBJ1-2; 10 positions agree with TRBD1. This CDR3 contains 14 residues. The germline V gene encodes CDR1 MNHNY and CDR2 SVGAGI (reference sequence). Trimming cost V 0 bases and J 9 bases; bases outside gene matches: 4. The CDR3 DNA reads as TGTGCCAGCAGTTACTCGAGACAGGGGGCAAGCTACACCTTC. This codes for CASSYSRQGASYTF.

This chain joins TRBV11-2 and TRBJ1-3, with TRBD1 matching over 9 bases. The CDR3 contains 19 residues. The V segment lost 2 bases and the J segment 2 bases; nucleotides outside the gene matches: 13. Germline V gene data show CDR1 as SGHAT and CDR2 as FQNNGV. The CDR3 loop reads CASSLLPKIDRGAGNTIYF. The CDR3 DNA reads as TGTGCCAGCAGCTTACTCCCCAAGATTGACAGGGGGGCTGGAAACACCATATATTTT. The variable domain in full, with the rest retrieved from reference TRBV11-2 and TRBJ1-3, is EAGVAQSPRYKIIEKRQSVAFWCNPISGHATLYWYQQILGQGPKLLIQFQNNGVVDDSQLPKDRFSAERLKGVDSTLKIQPAKLEDSAVYLCASSLLPKIDRGAGNTIYFGEGSWLTVV.

This clonotype was seen repeatedly, ten times or more. The chain is built from TRBV24-1 and TRBJ2-3; TRBD1 matches 9 bases. This CDR3 region has 16 residues. CDR1 is KGHDR and CDR2 is SFDVKD in the germline V gene. Trimming removed 2 bases from V and 2 bases from J; junction bases left unmatched: 4. The CDR3 is CATSDSGTGNTDTQYF. CDR3 nucleotides: TGTGCCACCAGTGATTCAGGGACAGGGAACACAGATACGCAGTATTTT.

This clonotype was seen repeatedly, ten times or more. This chain uses TRBV7-9 with TRBJ1-2; possible D gene TRBD1, 5 bases. The germline CDR1 and CDR2 sequences are SEHNR and FQNEAQ (reference sequence). The germline V and J ends were trimmed by 3 bases and 0 bases, with 8 bases remaining between them. The CDR3 loop spans 14 amino acids. This CDR3 reads CASSFGGANYGYTF. The CDR3 bases are TGTGCCAGCAGCTTCGGGGGTGCTAACTATGGCTACACCTTC. Full variable domain (remainder filled in from reference TRBV7-9 and TRBJ1-2): DTGVSQNPRHKITKRGQNVTFRCDPISEHNRLYWYRQTLGQGPEFLTYFQNEAQLEKSRLLSDRFSAERPKGSFSTLEIQRTEQGDSAMYLCASSFGGANYGYTFGSGTRLTVV.

This clonotype was seen ten or more times. The rearrangement links TRBV7-2 to TRBJ2-1; 9 positions agree with TRBD2. The CDR3 has 14 amino acids. J was trimmed by 4 bases and V by 8 bases; bases with no gene match: 6. Germline V CDR1 and CDR2: SGHTA, FQGNSA. CDR3 DNA sequence: TGTGCCAGCTTGGCGGGGGGGTCTTACAATGAGCAGTTCTTC. It encodes CASLAGGSYNEQFF.

This clonotype was recorded a few times. The chain recombines TRBV4-2 with TRBJ1-3, with D tentatively TRBD1 (5 bases). Trimming took 4 bases from V and 2 from J, leaving 15 bases between them. The germline CDR1 and CDR2 sequences are LGHNA and YNFKEQ. There are 16 residues in the CDR3. This CDR3 is CASSRRGRATGNTIYF. In DNA, the CDR3 is TGTGCCAGCAGCCGGCGGGGCAGGGCGACTGGAAACACCATATATTTT.

The chain couples TRBV2 to TRBJ2-1; D perhaps matches TRBD1 (6 bases). The CDR3 consists of 15 residues. Looked up from germline, CDR1 is SNHLY and CDR2 is FYNNEI. V lost 6 bases to trimming and J lost 1 base, with 13 bases between them. The DNA for the CDR3 is TGTGCCAGCAGCCCAGGGGCGGCGTCCTACAATGAGCAGTTCTTC. Amino acid sequence: CASSPGAASYNEQFF.

In its sample, this clonotype was seen many times. The chain couples TRBV10-3 to TRBJ2-3; D call uncertain. The CDR3 sequence is 14 residues long. The ends were cut back, 0 bases at V and 3 bases at J, with 7 bases in the middle. Germline CDR1 is ENHRY and CDR2 is SYGVKD. CDR3 nucleotide sequence: TGTGCCATCAGTGAGTCTGGCTCAACAGATACGCAGTATTTT. It codes for CAISESGSTDTQYF.

This clonotype was recorded many times. The V and J genes are TRBV7-2 and TRBJ1-5; no clear D. V was trimmed by 1 base and J by 3 bases, leaving 10 bases between them. The germline V gene encodes CDR1 SGHTA and CDR2 FQGNSA. The length of the CDR3 is 15 residues. The CDR3 loop reads CASSLGQALNQPQHF. CDR3 in DNA: TGTGCCAGCAGCTTAGGTCAAGCCCTCAATCAGCCCCAGCATTTT. Based on the CDR3 plus reference TRBV7-2 and TRBJ1-5, the full variable domain is GAGVSQSPSNKVTEKGKDVELRCDPISGHTALYWYRQSLGQGLEFLIYFQGNSAPDKSGLPSDRFSAERTGGSVSTLTIQRTQQEDSAVYLCASSLGQALNQPQHFGDGTRLSIL.

Ten or more counts support this clonotype. V gene TRBV13 combines with J gene TRBJ2-3; weak D call: TRBD1 (5 bases). The CDR3 is made up of 14 amino acids. V lost 3 bases and J lost 1, with 8 bases in between. The germline gives CDR1 PRHDT, CDR2 FYEKMQ (reference sequence). The CDR3 nucleotides read TGTGCCAGCAGCTTCGGACAAGGCACAGATACGCAGTATTTT. Protein sequence: CASSFGQGTDTQYF.

This clonotype was recorded at least ten times. This chain joins TRBV11-3 and TRBJ1-1; D unclear. Germline CDR1 reads SGHNT; CDR2 reads YENEEA. With 2 bases removed from V and 1 base from J, the gap between germline ends came to 5 bases. The CDR3 length is 13 residues. The CDR3 reads CASSLTRNTEAFF. CDR3 bases: TGTGCCAGCAGCTTAACGAGGAACACTGAAGCTTTCTTT.

The rearrangement uses TRBV10-3 and TRBJ1-5; TRBD1 aligns across 8 bases. With 7 bases clipped from V and 0 bases from J, the junction kept 2 bases outside the gene matches. The CDR3 runs to 14 residues. The germline CDR1 and CDR2 sequences are ENHRY and SYGVKD. CDR3 amino acids: CAIKTGDSNQPQHF. In nucleotides, the CDR3 is TGTGCCATCAAGACAGGGGATAGCAATCAGCCCCAGCATTTT.

This clonotype was seen at least ten times. The chain is built from TRBV9 and TRBJ2-2; TRBD1 matches at 7 bases. Germline loops: CDR1 SGDLS, CDR2 YYNGEE. The CDR3 is made up of 16 amino acids. V was pared by 0 bases and J by 4 bases, with 6 bases of the junction left unmatched. The CDR3 DNA reads TGTGCCAGCAGCGTAGTTCCAGGGGGAAGCACCGGGGAGCTGTTTTTT. It translates to CASSVVPGGSTGELFF.